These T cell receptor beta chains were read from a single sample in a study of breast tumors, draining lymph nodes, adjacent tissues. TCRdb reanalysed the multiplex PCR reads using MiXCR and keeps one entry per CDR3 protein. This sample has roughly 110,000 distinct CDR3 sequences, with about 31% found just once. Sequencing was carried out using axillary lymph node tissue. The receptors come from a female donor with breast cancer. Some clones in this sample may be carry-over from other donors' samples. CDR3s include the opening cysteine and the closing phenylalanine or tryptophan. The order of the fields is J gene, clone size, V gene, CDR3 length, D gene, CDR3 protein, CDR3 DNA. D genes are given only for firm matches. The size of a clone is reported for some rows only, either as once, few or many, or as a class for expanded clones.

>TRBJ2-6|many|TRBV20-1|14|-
CSAPLWAGANVLTF
TGCAGTGCGCCCCTGTGGGCCGGGGCCAACGTCCTGACTTTC
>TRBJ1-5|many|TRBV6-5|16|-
CASSHSWGGGNQPQHF
TGTGCCAGCAGTCACTCGTGGGGGGGCGGCAATCAGCCCCAGCATTTT
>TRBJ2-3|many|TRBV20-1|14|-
CSARGQTLTDTQYF
TGCAGTGCTAGAGGACAAACGTTGACAGATACGCAGTATTTT
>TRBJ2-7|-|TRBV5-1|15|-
CASSPSGAECIEQHF
TGCGCCAGCAGCCCCTCCGGGGCGGAGTGCATCGAGCAGCACTTC
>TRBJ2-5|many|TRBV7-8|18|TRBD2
CASSLGTSGGLYQETQYF
TGTGCCAGCAGCTTGGGGACTAGCGGGGGACTGTACCAAGAGACCCAGTACTTC
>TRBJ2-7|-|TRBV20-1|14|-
CSAASSRIRPEQYF
TGCAGTGCGGCCTCTAGTCGGATTAGACCCGAGCAGTACTTC
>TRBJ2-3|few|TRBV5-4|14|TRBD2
CASSPRGGTDTQYF
TGTGCCAGCAGCCCCCGGGGGGGCACAGATACGCAGTATTTT
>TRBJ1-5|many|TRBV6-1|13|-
CVSSERGDQPQHF
TGTGTCAGCAGTGAACGGGGCGATCAGCCCCAGCATTTT
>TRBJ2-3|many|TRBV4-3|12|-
CASSDLKDTQYF
TGCGCCAGCAGCGATTTAAAGGATACGCAGTATTTT
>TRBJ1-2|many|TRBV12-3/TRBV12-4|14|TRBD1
CASSLNTGGSGYTF
TGTGCCAGCAGTTTAAACACAGGGGGTTCTGGCTACACCTTC
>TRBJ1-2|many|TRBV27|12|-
CASSSTAYGYTF
TGTGCCAGCAGTAGTACAGCCTATGGCTACACCTTC
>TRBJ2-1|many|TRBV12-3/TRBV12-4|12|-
CASSSRYNEQFF
TGTGCCAGCAGTTCTCGGTACAATGAGCAGTTCTTC
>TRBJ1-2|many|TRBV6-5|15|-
CASSPWSSANYGYTF
TGTGCCAGCAGTCCCTGGTCCTCAGCTAACTATGGCTACACCTTC
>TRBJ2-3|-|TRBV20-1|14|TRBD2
CGATGLAGTATQYF
TGCGGTGCTACGGGACTAGCGGGAACAGCTACGCAGTATTTT
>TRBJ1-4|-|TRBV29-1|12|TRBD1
CSWGTGNEKLFF
TGCAGCTGGGGGACAGGGAATGAAAAACTGTTTTTT
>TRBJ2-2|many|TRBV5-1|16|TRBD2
CASSSTGTSLSGELFF
TGCGCCAGCAGCTCAACCGGGACTAGCCTCTCCGGGGAGCTGTTTTTT
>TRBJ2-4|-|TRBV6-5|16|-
CASRPTRGATKNIQYF
TGTGCCAGCAGACCAACACGGGGCGCGACCAAAAACATTCAGTACTTC
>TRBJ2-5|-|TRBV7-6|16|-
CASSLVLQGPQETQYF
TGTGCCAGCAGCTTAGTGTTACAGGGCCCGCAAGAGACCCAGTACTTC
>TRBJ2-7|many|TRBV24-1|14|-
CATSEPGRTYEQYF
TGTGCCACCAGTGAGCCGGGACGGACCTACGAGCAGTACTTC
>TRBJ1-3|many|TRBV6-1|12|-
CASSEATRVIYF
TGTGCCAGCAGTGAAGCGACGCGGGTCATATATTTT
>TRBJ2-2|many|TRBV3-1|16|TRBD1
CASSLDRGLYTGELFF
TGTGCCAGCAGCCTAGACAGGGGACTTTACACCGGGGAGCTGTTTTTT
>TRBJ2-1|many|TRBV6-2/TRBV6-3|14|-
CASSSTGPHNEQFF
TGTGCCAGCAGTTCAACGGGACCCCACAATGAGCAGTTCTTC
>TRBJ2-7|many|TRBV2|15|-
CASSEALRGAYEQYF
TGTGCCAGCAGTGAAGCGCTTAGGGGAGCCTACGAGCAGTACTTC
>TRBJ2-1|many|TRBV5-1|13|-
CASSLLLENEQFF
TGCGCCAGCAGCTTGTTACTGGAGAATGAGCAGTTCTTC
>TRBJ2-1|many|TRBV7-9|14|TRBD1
CASSSGQGKDEQFF
TGTGCCAGCAGCTCGGGACAGGGAAAGGATGAGCAGTTCTTC
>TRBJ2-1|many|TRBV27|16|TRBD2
CASSLNRREAHNEQFF
TGTGCCAGCAGTTTAAATCGTCGGGAGGCCCACAATGAGCAGTTCTTC
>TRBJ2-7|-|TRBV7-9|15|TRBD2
CASSEGLAGDHEQYF
TGTGCCAGCAGCGAAGGACTAGCGGGAGACCACGAGCAGTACTTC
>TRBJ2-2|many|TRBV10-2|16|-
CASMGRSGELGGELFF
TGCGCCAGCATGGGTCGGTCCGGAGAATTGGGCGGGGAGCTGTTTTTT
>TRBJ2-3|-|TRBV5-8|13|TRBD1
CASSRGLADTQYF
TGTGCCAGCAGCAGGGGGCTTGCAGATACGCAGTATTTT
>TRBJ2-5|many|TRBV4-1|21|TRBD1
CASSQSVSVLGTGWGEGTQYF
TGCGCCAGCAGCCAATCGGTGTCCGTCCTAGGGACAGGCTGGGGAGAAGGGACCCAGTACTTC
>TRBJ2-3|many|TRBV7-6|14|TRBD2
CASSPAGGTDTQYF
TGTGCCAGCTCCCCGGCGGGAGGCACAGATACGCAGTATTTT
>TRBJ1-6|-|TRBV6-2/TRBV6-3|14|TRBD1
CASSRDREPSPLRF
TGTGCCAGCAGCCGTGACAGGGAGCCGTCACCCCTCCGCTTT
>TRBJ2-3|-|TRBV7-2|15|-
CASSLARVSSDTQYF
TGTGCCAGCAGCTTAGCGCGGGTCTCTTCGGATACGCAGTATTTT